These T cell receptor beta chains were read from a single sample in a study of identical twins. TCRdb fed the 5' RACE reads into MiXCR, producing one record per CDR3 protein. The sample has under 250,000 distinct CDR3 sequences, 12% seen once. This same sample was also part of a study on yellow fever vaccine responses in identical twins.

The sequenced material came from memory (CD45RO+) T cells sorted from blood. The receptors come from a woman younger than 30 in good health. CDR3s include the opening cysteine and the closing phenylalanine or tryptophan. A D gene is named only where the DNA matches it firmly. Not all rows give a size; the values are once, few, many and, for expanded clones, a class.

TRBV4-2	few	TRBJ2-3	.	TGTGCCAGCAGGAGTGGACTATTCACAGATACGCAGTATTTT	CASRSGLFTDTQYF
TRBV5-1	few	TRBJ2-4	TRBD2	TGCGCCAGCAGCAACGGGGGGAACAAAAACATTCAGTACTTC	CASSNGGNKNIQYF
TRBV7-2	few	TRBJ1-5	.	TGTGCCAGCAGCTTAGGTAGCAGGGCTCAGCCCCAGCATTTT	CASSLGSRAQPQHF
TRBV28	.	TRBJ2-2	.	TGTGCCAGCAGTTGGGGGGTGAACACCGGGGAGCTGTTTTTT	CASSWGVNTGELFF
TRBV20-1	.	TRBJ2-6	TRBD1	TGCAGTGCTAGAGCCCGACAGGGGCTACTCTCTGGGGCCAACGTCCTGACTTTC	CSARARQGLLSGANVLTF
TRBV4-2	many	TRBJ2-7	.	TGTGCCAGCAGCCAAGCTGCAGGGCCCTACGAGCAGTACTTC	CASSQAAGPYEQYF
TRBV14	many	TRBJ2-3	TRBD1	TGTGCCAGCAGCCAAGCGAGGTCAGGGGGCTCAGATACGCAGTATTTT	CASSQARSGGSDTQYF
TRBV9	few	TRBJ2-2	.	TGTGCCAGCAGCGTGATGCCCCGAACCGGGGAGCTGTTTTTT	CASSVMPRTGELFF
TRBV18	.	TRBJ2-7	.	TGTGCCAGCTCACCACGGGCGAGCTCCTACGAGCAGTACTTC	CASSPRASSYEQYF
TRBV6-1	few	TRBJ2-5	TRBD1	TGTGCCAGCAGGCCCCGGTGGGACAGAGAAGAGACCCAGTACTTC	CASRPRWDREETQYF
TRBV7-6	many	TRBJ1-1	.	TGTGCCAGCAGCTTGAGTCTGAACACTGAAGCTTTCTTT	CASSLSLNTEAFF
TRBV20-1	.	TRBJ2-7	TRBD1	TGCAGTGCAACTCCGCGGACAGGGGGCTACGAGCAGTACTTC	CSATPRTGGYEQYF
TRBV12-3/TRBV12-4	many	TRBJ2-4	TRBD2	TGTGCCAGCAGTCCAGAGGAGGGACTAGCGATCATTCAGTACTTC	CASSPEEGLAIIQYF
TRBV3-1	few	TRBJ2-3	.	TGTGCCAGCAGCCAAAGGGCGGACAGCACAGATACGCAGTATTTT	CASSQRADSTDTQYF
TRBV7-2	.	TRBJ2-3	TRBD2	TGTGCCAGCAGCTTAGCCGGTAGCGGGGGAGTAACGCAGTATTTT	CASSLAGSGGVTQYF
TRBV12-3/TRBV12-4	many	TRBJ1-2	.	TGTGCCAGCAGTTTCGGGGGGAGAAGCGGCTACACCTTC	CASSFGGRSGYTF
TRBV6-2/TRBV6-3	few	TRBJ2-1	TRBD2	TGTGCCAGCAGGGGCGGGACTAGCGGGAGTGTGAGGTACAATGAGCAGTTCTTC	CASRGGTSGSVRYNEQFF
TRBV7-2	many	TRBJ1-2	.	TGTGCCAGCAGCTTCGATGGTCCGGGGGCGTATGGCTACACCTTC	CASSFDGPGAYGYTF
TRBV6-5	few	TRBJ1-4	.	TGTGCCAGCAGTTATATTAGGGGCGCCGGTTCTGGGGCTAATGAAAAACTGTTTTTT	CASSYIRGAGSGANEKLFF
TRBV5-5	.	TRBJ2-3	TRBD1	TGTGCCAGCAGCTACCGGACAGGGGAGGATACGCAGTATTTT	CASSYRTGEDTQYF
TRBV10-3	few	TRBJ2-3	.	TGTGCCATCGGGGCGGGGGCTAGCACAGATACGCAGTATTTT	CAIGAGASTDTQYF
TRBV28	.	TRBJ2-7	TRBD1	TGTGCCAGCCACAGGGGGCCCCCGTTCGGGCAGTACTTC	CASHRGPPFGQYF
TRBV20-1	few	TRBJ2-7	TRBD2	TGCAGTGCTAGAGATTCTTACCAAGCGGGAGTCCTAATCGAGCAGTACTTC	CSARDSYQAGVLIEQYF
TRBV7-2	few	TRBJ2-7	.	TGTGCCAGCAGCTTAGGAGGGCGGGGACAGCAGTACTTC	CASSLGGRGQQYF
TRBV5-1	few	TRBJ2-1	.	TGCGCCAGCGGCCTACAGGGCTCCTACAATGAGCAGTTCTTC	CASGLQGSYNEQFF
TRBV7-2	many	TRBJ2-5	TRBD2	TGTGCCAGCAGACCCGGACTAGCGGGGTACCAAGAGACCCAGTACTTC	CASRPGLAGYQETQYF